This passage covers 10 T cell receptor beta chains from one sample sequenced in a study of CD8+ T cells in alopecia areata. After isolation, RNA underwent reverse transcription to generate cDNA as the sequencing template. The repertoire was sequenced with immunoSEQ multiplex PCR; TCRdb's copy has only in-frame clones and lacks some. The sample is made up of under 3,000 clones, none counted only once. Source material: lesional skin. The receptors stem from a C3H/HeJ mouse with alopecia areata. The mouse line has the MHC haplotype H2-k.

As concerns this clone: At residue 11, the DNA translation does not agree with TCRdb's protein; the protein displayed here is the one encoded by the DNA. Gene names are the mouse ones. The sequence runs out 3 residues before the end of the CDR3; the remainder is reconstructed from the germline J gene. The rearrangement links TRBV19 to TRBJ1-6; possibly TRBD1 for D (6 bases). TRBJ1-6 qualifies as an ORF whose function is uncertain. The CDR3 has 14 residues. Per germline, CDR1 FNHDT and CDR2 SITEND (reference sequence). CDR3 sequence: CASSIWGGQDTLYF. Partial CDR3 DNA: TGTGCCAGCAGTATTTGGGGGGGCCAAGACACC.

This clone is medium-sized within its sample. The protein here is the DNA translation, as the TCRdb protein differs from it at residue 11. Mouse names are used for the genes. The read ends 3 residues shy of where the CDR3 ends; the end is completed using the germline J gene. This chain joins TRBV1 and TRBJ1-6; weak D call: TRBD1 (5 bases). TRBJ1-6 is identified as an open reading frame with a role that is uncertain. Germline CDR1 NSQYPW, CDR2 LRSPGD (reference sequence). This CDR3 contains 14 residues. Trimming took 0 bases from V and 6 from J, leaving 6 bases between them. This CDR3 reads CTCSAEGVNSPLYF. Incomplete CDR3 DNA: TGCACCTGCAGTGCAGAGGGGGTTAATTCGCCC.

This clone is medium-sized by share. The germline and genes are mouse ones. The read terminates 4 residues before the CDR3 end, so the remaining end is supplied by the germline J gene. This rearrangement joins TRBV16 to TRBJ2-1; the D gene is possibly TRBD1 (5 bases). This CDR3 is built from 15 residues. Between the trimmed V and J ends, which lost 5 bases and 3 bases, there was a span of 14 bases. Germline V lookup: CDR1 SGHSA, CDR2 FRNQAP. The DNA read from the CDR3 is TGTGCAAGCAGCCCTCCGGACAAACTCTATGCT. Its translation: CASSPPDKLYA. From start to end, the CDR3 is CASSPPDKLYAEQFF.

To note about this clone: Each gene name is a mouse one. Read sequence stops 4 residues before the CDR3 end, and the germline J gene provides the missing end. The chain has TRBV2 and TRBJ2-7, with TRBD2 identical over 8 bases. Germline V gene lookup returns CDR1 LGHNA and CDR2 YSYQKL. The CDR3 runs to 15 residues. The sequenced part of the CDR3 DNA is TGTGCCAGCAGCCAAGATTGGTCTGGGGGGTAT. Amino acids: CASSQDWSGGY. The entire CDR3 reads CASSQDWSGGYEQYF.

This clone was picked up many times. Mouse gene names apply. The read finishes 4 residues shy of the CDR3 end, and the germline J gene is used to complete it. J is TRBJ2-4 and V is TRBV16; 12 positions agree with TRBD1. V shed 1 base and J 1 base; nucleotides not matched to a gene: 6. The CDR3 has 18 amino acids. Per the germline V gene, CDR1 is SGHSA and CDR2 is FRNQAP. CDR3 DNA, as far as it was read: TGTGCAAGCAGCTTAGCACCGGGACAGGGGGCAGGTCAAAAC. This translates into CASSLAPGQGAGQN. The complete CDR3 reads CASSLAPGQGAGQNTLYF. The full variable domain, in which reference TRBV16 and TRBJ2-4 provide the parts outside the CDR3, is NAGVIQTPRHKVTGKGQEATLWCEPISGHSAVFWYRQTIVQGLEFLTYFRNQAPIDDSGMPKERFSAQMPNQSHSTLKIQSTQPQDSAVYLCASSLAPGQGAGQNTLYFGAGTRLSVL.

In regard to this clone: Mouse gene names apply. Read sequence stops 4 residues before the CDR3 end, and the germline J gene provides the missing end. The rearrangement joins TRBV13-3 to TRBJ1-2; weak D call: TRBD1 (6 bases). The CDR3 has 14 residues. Trimming cost V 2 bases and J 1 base, with 9 bases left between them. Germline loops: CDR1 NNHDY, CDR2 SYVADS. Partial CDR3 DNA: TGTGCCAGCAGTGACAGGGGAGGAAACTCC. This translates into CASSDRGGNS. The whole CDR3 is CASSDRGGNSDYTF.

This clone was counted at least ten times. Here the gene names and germline are mouse. The read comes to an end 4 residues before the CDR3 does, leaving the germline J gene to fill in the end. V gene TRBV13-3 combines with J gene TRBJ2-7, with 7 bases that match TRBD2. Germline V gene data show CDR1 as NNHDY and CDR2 as SYVADS. The V gene end was trimmed by 2 bases and the J gene end by 1 base; junction bases not matched to a gene: 0. CDR3 length equals 13 residues. CDR3 DNA, as far as it was read: TGTGCCAGCAGTGACTGGGGGTCCTAT. It encodes CASSDWGSY. The CDR3 in its entirety is CASSDWGSYEQYF.

Regarding this clone: The gene names given are mouse names. The read falls 4 residues short of the CDR3 end, and the missing part is taken from the germline J gene. The chain recombines TRBV13-3 with TRBJ2-1, with TRBD2 matching over 8 bases. V lost 1 base, J lost 1 base, and 1 base stayed unmatched. The CDR3 contains 15 residues. CDR1 is NNHDY and CDR2 is SYVADS in the germline V gene. CDR3: CASSDHWGNYAEQFF. Partial CDR3 DNA: TGTGCCAGCAGTGATCACTGGGGGAACTATGCT.

This clone was observed at least ten times. Gene names refer to mouse genes. The CDR3 is cut off 4 residues early in the read; its end comes from the germline J gene. V is TRBV13-2 and J is TRBJ1-2; tentative D call: TRBD1 (5 bases). The CDR3 sequence is 13 residues long. CDR1 and CDR2 (germline): NNHNN, SYGAGS (reference sequence). V lost 2 bases to trimming and J lost 2 bases, with 7 bases between them. The CDR3 reads CASGEPGNSDYTF. The part of the CDR3 DNA that was read is TGTGCCAGCGGTGAGCCAGGGAACTCC.

This clone was detected only a few times. These gene names are mouse names. The CDR3 end is not reached by the read, which stops 4 residues before it; the germline J gene fills it in. The genes are TRBV31 and TRBJ2-7; the D is unclear. In germline, CDR1 is GKSSPN, CDR2 SITVG. This CDR3 has 11 residues. CDR3 loop: CASSLTDEQYF. CDR3 DNA, as far as it was read: TGTGCCAGCAGTTTAACAGAT. The whole variable domain, filled in from reference TRBV31 and TRBJ2-7, reads AQTIHQWPVAEIKAVGSPLSLGCTIKGKSSPNLYWYWQATGGTLQQLFYSITVGQVESVVQLNLSASRPKDDQFILSTEKLLLSHSGFYLCASSLTDEQYFGPGTRLTVL.